The 31 T cell receptor beta chains reported below all come from one sample, sequenced in a study of radiotherapy plus CTLA-4 blockade in lung cancer. Some clones are missing from TCRdb's copy, which holds only in-frame ones; the method was immunoSEQ multiplex PCR. The sample consists of approximately 100,000 clones, around 83% of them appearing once. Here the sequenced sample was peripheral blood, taken from a patient treated with radiotherapy plus ipilimumab. All receptors derive from a human donor with non-small cell lung cancer who had a partial response to radiotherapy plus ipilimumab.

The chain employs TRBV7-9 and TRBJ2-1; TRBD2 aligns across 7 bases. Germline values: CDR1 SEHNR, CDR2 FQNEAQ (reference sequence). The CDR3 runs to 16 residues. V shed 3 bases, J shed 8 bases, and the junction held 13 bases outside the gene matches. This chain's CDR3 is CASSLALGRARDEQFF. In DNA, the CDR3 is TGTGCCAGCAGCTTGGCCTTGGGGAGGGCCAGGGATGAGCAGTTCTTC. The full variable domain, its missing parts supplied by reference TRBV7-9 and TRBJ2-1, is DTGVSQNPRHKITKRGQNVTFRCDPISEHNRLYWYRQTLGQGPEFLTYFQNEAQLEKSRLLSDRFSAERPKGSFSTLEIQRTEQGDSAMYLCASSLALGRARDEQFFGPGTRLTVL.

A single count supports this clone. The chain links TRBV27 to TRBJ2-2; D uncertain. Germline V gene sequence: CDR1 MNHEY, CDR2 SMNVEV (reference sequence). The CDR3 covers 14 residues. V lost 0 bases and J lost 6, with 8 bases in between. The DNA for the CDR3 is TGTGCCAGCAGTTTATCCCTCGGTGCCGGGGAGCTGTTTTTT. This codes for CASSLSLGAGELFF.

This clone was recorded once. V gene TRBV7-2 combines with J gene TRBJ2-7, with D perhaps TRBD2 (6 bases). V lost 5 bases, J lost 5 bases, and 13 bases lay in between. CDR3 size: 13 residues. Germline V lookup: CDR1 SGHTA, CDR2 FQGNSA. This chain's CDR3 is CASSLRRENEQYF. CDR3 nucleotide sequence: TGTGCCAGCAGCCTTCGGAGGGAAAACGAGCAGTACTTC.

The rearrangement joins TRBV19 to TRBJ1-2; D perhaps matches TRBD1 (5 bases). Trimming pared 5 bases from V and 0 bases from J, leaving 10 bases between. CDR1 is LNHDA, CDR2 SQIVND, per germline (reference sequence). CDR3 length equals 14 residues. The CDR3 nucleotides are TGTGCCAGTAGTTGGGGCGCTTCTAACTATGGCTACACCTTC. This encodes CASSWGASNYGYTF.

This clone was counted a few times. The V and J genes are TRBV30 and TRBJ2-7; possibly TRBD2 for D (6 bases). The V gene lost 2 bases and the J gene lost 8 bases, with 19 bases spanning the gap. The CDR3 runs to 14 residues. The germline V gene encodes CDR1 GTSNPN and CDR2 SVGIG (reference sequence). The CDR3 nucleotides read TGTGCCTGGAGTCGGGACTCCGAGTTTTACAAGCAGTACTTC. Protein sequence: CAWSRDSEFYKQYF.

V and J are TRBV5-1 and TRBJ1-3; no firm D call. The CDR3 totals 14 residues. Germline CDR1 reads SGHRS; CDR2 reads YFSETQ. Deletions cut 0 bases from V and 4 bases from J, with 8 bases between. This CDR3 reads CASSLAGEGNTIYF. The CDR3 bases are TGCGCCAGCAGCTTGGCCGGGGAGGGAAACACCATATATTTT.

The chain joins TRBV9 to TRBJ1-1; D is unclear. This CDR3 contains 15 residues. The germline V gene encodes CDR1 SGDLS and CDR2 YYNGEE. V was shortened by 4 bases and J by 4 bases, with 17 bases between the two germline ends. The CDR3 DNA reads TGTGCCAGCAGCTTGGACGGGTGGGGAGGCACTGAAGCTTTCTTT. Translation: CASSLDGWGGTEAFF.

This clone has a single count. J is TRBJ1-1 and V is TRBV5-5, with unresolved D. CDR3 size: 13 residues. The V end was cut by 6 bases, the J end by 0 bases, with 9 bases between. CDR1 SGHKS and CDR2 YYEKEE come from the germline V gene (reference sequence). The CDR3 reads CASNFYVNTEAFF. Written as DNA, the CDR3 is TGTGCCAGCAACTTCTATGTGAACACTGAAGCTTTCTTT. The whole variable domain, filled in from reference TRBV5-5 and TRBJ1-1, reads DAGVTQSPTHLIKTRGQQVTLRCSPISGHKSVSWYQQVLGQGPQFIFQYYEKEERGRGNFPDRFSARQFPNYSSELNVNALLLGDSALYLCASNFYVNTEAFFGQGTRLTVV.

About this clone itself: The sample has other DNA sequences that encode this CDR3 too. The rearrangement links TRBV9 to TRBJ2-7, with 7 bases that match TRBD1. Trimming at V came to 0 bases and at J to 1 base, leaving 4 bases not matched to a gene. This CDR3 has 15 amino acids. Germline CDR1 is SGDLS and CDR2 is YYNGEE. The CDR3 DNA sequence: TGTGCCAGCAGCGTAGCGGGACAGTCTTCCTACGAGCAGTACTTC. This encodes CASSVAGQSSYEQYF.

The chain has TRBV19 and TRBJ2-2, with 10 bases lining up with TRBD1. Germline CDR1 LNHDA, CDR2 SQIVND (reference sequence). CDR3 size: 14 residues. Germline trimming cut 9 bases from V and 6 bases from J; bases unmatched to any gene: 7. This CDR3 is CASRDRGFAGELFF. DNA for the CDR3: TGTGCCAGCCGGGACAGGGGCTTTGCCGGGGAGCTGTTTTTT.

The chain couples TRBV5-1 to TRBJ1-1; 7 bases are a match to TRBD1. With V trimmed by 4 bases and J by 1 base, 7 bases remained unmatched. The CDR3 contains 15 residues. Germline CDR1 and CDR2: SGHRS and YFSETQ. CDR3 sequence reads: CASSQGDSRNTEAFF. CDR3 coding DNA: TGCGCCAGCAGCCAGGGGGACAGTAGGAACACTGAAGCTTTCTTT.

The chain combines TRBV27 with TRBJ2-2, with TRBD1 as a possible D gene (6 bases). This CDR3 region has 15 residues. Trimming took off 6 bases at V and 1 base at J, with 12 bases between the two ends. The germline CDR1 and CDR2 sequences are MNHEY and SMNVEV (reference sequence). The CDR3 sequence: CASSRQARNTGELFF. CDR3 coding DNA: TGTGCCAGCAGCAGACAGGCCAGGAACACCGGGGAGCTGTTTTTT.

The chain combines TRBV28 with TRBJ2-3; 10 positions match TRBD2. Per the germline V gene, CDR1 is MDHEN and CDR2 is SYDVKM. J gave up 2 bases and V 10 bases, and 6 bases lay outside the gene matches. This CDR3 is 14 amino acids long. CDR3 in DNA: TGTGCCAACAGCCTAGCGGGAGACACAGATACGCAGTATTTT. Translating gives CANSLAGDTDTQYF.

This clone was observed a few times. This CDR3 reads CASSLVGARNTEAFF. CDR3 nucleotide sequence: TGTGCCAGCAGCTTAGTTGGGGCGAGGAACACTGAAGCTTTCTTT. The gene calls are TRBV7-2 and TRBJ1-1; maybe TRBD1 (5 bases). Trimming took off 1 base at V and 1 base at J, with 10 bases between the two ends. Germline-derived CDR1 and CDR2 are SGHTA and FQGNSA. The length of the CDR3 is 15 residues.

There are a few counts of this clone. The chain links TRBV5-6 to TRBJ2-1; 7 bases line up with TRBD1. With 1 base clipped from V and 7 bases from J, the junction kept 8 bases outside the gene matches. The CDR3 consists of 15 residues. Germline CDR1 SGHDT, CDR2 YYEEEE. The CDR3 DNA sequence: TGTGCCAGCAGCTTGATCGTGACAGGGAAAAATGAGCAGTTCTTC. Translated, it gives CASSLIVTGKNEQFF. The variable domain in full, completed from reference TRBV5-6 and TRBJ2-1, reads DAGVTQSPTHLIKTRGQQVTLRCSPKSGHDTVSWYQQALGQGPQFIFQYYEEEERQRGNFPDRFSGHQFPNYSSELNVNALLLGDSALYLCASSLIVTGKNEQFFGPGTRLTVL.

The chain combines TRBV28 with TRBJ2-7, with 11 bases matching TRBD1. There are 14 residues in the CDR3. J lost 6 bases, V lost 6 bases, and 7 bases had no gene match. Germline V CDR1 and CDR2: MDHEN, SYDVKM. DNA for the CDR3: TGTGCCAGCAGCCAGGACAGGGGGCCCGGCGAGCAGTACTTC. It translates to CASSQDRGPGEQYF.

The CDR3 bases are TGTGCCAGCAGCGGGCAGGGGGAAGGCACTGAAGCTTTCTTT. This translates into CASSGQGEGTEAFF. This chain joins TRBV7-9 and TRBJ1-1, with 7 bases lining up with TRBD1. Germline CDR1 and CDR2: SEHNR and FQNEAQ (reference sequence). V gave up 5 bases and J gave up 4 bases; unmatched junction bases: 7. The CDR3 consists of 14 residues.

This rearrangement joins TRBV11-2 to TRBJ2-1; D may be TRBD1 (6 bases). This CDR3 has 15 residues. V was clipped by 5 bases and J by 6 bases, with 17 bases between them. CDR1 and CDR2 (germline): SGHAT, FQNNGV. The CDR3 DNA reads as TGTGCCAGCAGCCCGACCCTACAGGGCCTCAATGAGCAGTTCTTC. Amino acid sequence: CASSPTLQGLNEQFF.

The rearrangement joins TRBV6-1 to TRBJ2-7, with TRBD2 matching over 13 bases. J was trimmed by 6 bases and V by 0 bases; bases with no gene match: 5. This CDR3 is built from 16 residues. The germline V gene encodes CDR1 MNHNS and CDR2 SASEGT. The CDR3 nucleotides are TGTGCCAGCAGTGAAGCAACTAGCGGGAGGGCCGGCGAGCAGTACTTC. It codes for CASSEATSGRAGEQYF.

V gene TRBV28 combines with J gene TRBJ1-1, with D unclear. V was shortened by 2 bases and J by 0 bases, with 7 bases between the two germline ends. This CDR3 is built from 14 residues. From germline, CDR1 is MDHEN and CDR2 SYDVKM. This CDR3 is CASSLVQMNTEAFF. The CDR3 DNA is TGTGCCAGCAGTTTAGTTCAGATGAACACTGAAGCTTTCTTT.

V usage is TRBV6-6 and J usage is TRBJ2-2; TRBD2 is a possible D gene (6 bases). CDR1 is MNHNY and CDR2 is SVGAGI in the germline V gene (reference sequence). Trimming cost V 6 bases and J 5 bases, with 13 bases left between them. The CDR3 has 14 amino acids. CDR3 region: CASRVPGGTGELFF. The CDR3 DNA is TGTGCCAGCAGAGTCCCTGGGGGGACCGGGGAGCTGTTTTTT.

This clone was seen just once. V gene TRBV5-1 combines with J gene TRBJ2-7, with 8 bases fitting TRBD2. The CDR3 has 15 amino acids. V lost 4 bases and J lost 4; bases outside the gene matches: 10. The germline V gene has CDR1 SGHRS and CDR2 YFSETQ. CDR3: CASSPSRAGVYEQYF. CDR3 coding DNA: TGCGCCAGCAGCCCATCCCGAGCGGGAGTTTACGAGCAGTACTTC.

The chain joins TRBV4-1 to TRBJ1-2; D possibly corresponds to TRBD1 (5 bases). The CDR3 spans 16 residues. V lost 1 base to trimming and J lost 4 bases, with 16 bases between them. From germline, CDR1 is MGHRA and CDR2 YSYEKL. The DNA of the CDR3 is TGCGCCAGCAGCCAAGTTGGGGCCCCGAAAAGCTATGGCTACACCTTC. Translated, it gives CASSQVGAPKSYGYTF.

This chain uses TRBV29-1 with TRBJ2-4, with D maybe TRBD2 (5 bases). From germline, CDR1 is SQVTM and CDR2 ANQGSEA. V was shortened by 3 bases and J by 7 bases, with 13 bases between the two germline ends. The CDR3 spans 13 residues. This CDR3 reads CSVDSGIGNIQYF. In nucleotides, the CDR3 is TGCAGCGTTGACTCGGGGATCGGGAACATTCAGTACTTC.

Worth noting for this clone: This CDR3 is also generated by other DNA sequences in the sample. The V gene is TRBV7-9, the J gene TRBJ2-4; 10 bases map to TRBD1. Looked up from germline, CDR1 is SEHNR and CDR2 is FQNEAQ (reference sequence). Trimming took 6 bases from V and 0 from J; bases not matched to a gene: 14. The CDR3 totals 19 residues. The CDR3 sequence is CASSWTGTGVLLAKNIQYF. CDR3 in DNA: TGTGCCAGCAGTTGGACCGGGACAGGGGTTCTCTTAGCCAAAAACATTCAGTACTTC.

V gene TRBV10-1 combines with J gene TRBJ2-2; D is perhaps TRBD2 (5 bases). Trimming shortened V by 3 bases and J by 0 bases, and 8 bases separated the two germline ends. This CDR3 has 15 residues. Germline-derived CDR1 and CDR2 are WNHNN and SYGVQD (reference sequence). The CDR3 sequence: CASSETGSNTGELFF. CDR3 DNA sequence: TGCGCCAGCAGTGAAACGGGGTCGAACACCGGGGAGCTGTTTTTT.

The J gene is TRBJ2-5, the V gene TRBV19, with 7 bases fitting TRBD1. The CDR3 is 13 residues long. CDR1 and CDR2 (germline): LNHDA, SQIVND (reference sequence). V trimming: 6 bases; J trimming: 2 bases; junction bases outside the gene matches: 3. The DNA for the CDR3 is TGTGCCAGTAGACCGGGACAGCAAGAGACCCAGTACTTC. Translating it yields CASRPGQQETQYF.

The rearrangement uses TRBV29-1 and TRBJ2-7; weak D call: TRBD2 (5 bases). This CDR3 contains 11 residues. The V gene's germline CDR1 is SQVTM and CDR2 ANQGSEA. Trimming removed 7 bases at V and 4 bases at J, with 11 bases between. The chain's CDR3 is CSGRTGYEQYF. CDR3 sequence (DNA): TGCAGCGGAAGGACGGGGTACGAGCAGTACTTC.

The chain employs TRBV2 and TRBJ2-3, with a weak D call TRBD2 (7 bases). This CDR3 is 12 amino acids long. Germline values: CDR1 SNHLY, CDR2 FYNNEI. V was shortened by 8 bases and J by 8 bases, with 14 bases between the two germline ends. The CDR3 nucleotides read TGTGCCAGCGGGGGGGCGTCTGGTACGCAGTATTTT. Protein: CASGGASGTQYF.

CDR3 nucleotide sequence: TGTGCCAGCAGCTTAACTCCCTGGACAGGGGGCCAAGAGACCCAGTACTTC. Its translation is CASSLTPWTGGQETQYF. The chain combines TRBV13 with TRBJ2-5; 10 bases are shared with TRBD1. This CDR3 contains 17 residues. V trimming: 2 bases; J trimming: 1 base; junction bases outside the gene matches: 7. Looked up from germline, CDR1 is PRHDT and CDR2 is FYEKMQ (reference sequence).

The rearrangement uses TRBV28 and TRBJ1-2, with 8 bases identical to TRBD1. After removal of 5 bases from V and 5 bases from J, the junction contained 13 bases not matched to a gene. The CDR3 runs to 16 residues. Per the germline V gene, CDR1 is MDHEN and CDR2 is SYDVKM. The DNA for the CDR3 is TGTGCCAGCAGTCCTTCCCGGGCCAGGGGGCCTTATGGCTACACCTTC. Translated, it gives CASSPSRARGPYGYTF.